This entry lists 11 T cell receptor beta chains sequenced from one sample in a study of beta chain features in type 1 diabetes. Antigen specificity for these receptors is unknown. Reverse transcribing all isolated RNA meant expressed TCRB transcripts were sequenced. The assay was immunoSEQ multiplex PCR, and TCRdb's table has in-frame clones only and misses some. The top ten clones hold approximately 0.01% of a sample with 330,000 or so clones, around 12% of them seen once. Findings and caveats of the study: The study found moderately but significantly shorter TCRB CDR3s in all four CD4+ subsets of Type 1 diabetes patients.

Material: naive CD4+ T cells from blood. All receptors come from a woman between 18 and 29 years old with type 1 diabetes.

The chain links TRBV18 to TRBJ2-3; D is perhaps TRBD1 (5 bases). Trimming cost V 3 bases and J 2 bases, with 15 bases left between them. This CDR3 comprises 16 residues. Germline V gene data show CDR1 as KGHSH and CDR2 as LQKENI. CDR3 coding DNA: TGTGCCAGCTCACCCCGACAGACCATATCCACAGATACGCAGTATTTT. Translating it yields CASSPRQTISTDTQYF. The full variable domain, rest sourced from reference TRBV18 and TRBJ2-3, is NAGVMQNPRHLVRRRGQEARLRCSPMKGHSHVYWYRQLPEEGLKFMVYLQKENIIDESGMPKERFSAEFPKEGPSILRIQQVVRGDSAAYFCASSPRQTISTDTQYFGPGTRLTVL.

Only a few counts were recorded for this clone. The rearrangement joins TRBV28 to TRBJ2-7; 7 bases line up with TRBD2. CDR1 is MDHEN, CDR2 SYDVKM, per germline. V lost 7 bases and J lost 4; bases outside the gene matches: 13. The CDR3 is made up of 15 amino acids. CDR3 loop: CASTRGGSALYEQYF. DNA for the CDR3: TGTGCCAGCACCCGGGGCGGGAGTGCCTTATACGAGCAGTACTTC.

The rearrangement uses TRBV7-9 and TRBJ2-1; maybe TRBD2 (6 bases). Between the trimmed V and J ends, which lost 5 bases and 3 bases, there was a span of 14 bases. The germline gives CDR1 SEHNR, CDR2 FQNEAQ (reference sequence). This CDR3 comprises 15 residues. The CDR3 region has the DNA TGTGCCAGCAGCCCCCGCGGGGAGCGCTACAATGAGCAGTTCTTC. It specifies CASSPRGERYNEQFF.

This chain links TRBV18 with TRBJ2-5, with a weak D call TRBD1 (6 bases). Germline V lookup: CDR1 KGHSH, CDR2 LQKENI. Trimming cost V 1 base and J 5 bases, with 11 bases left between them. CDR3 length equals 14 residues. CDR3 sequence: CASSPLSGVETQYF. Here the CDR3 DNA reads TGTGCCAGCTCACCACTGTCAGGGGTGGAGACCCAGTACTTC.

The gene calls are TRBV9 and TRBJ2-1; 10 bases line up with TRBD2. J lost 5 bases, V lost 6 bases, and 5 bases had no gene match. CDR3 length: 14 amino acids. The V gene's germline CDR1 is SGDLS and CDR2 YYNGEE. DNA of the CDR3: TGTGCCAGCACCTTGGGACTAGCGAACAATGAGCAGTTCTTC. As protein: CASTLGLANNEQFF.

The CDR3 is CASSQGTGSTDTQYF. The CDR3 DNA follows: TGTGCCAGCAGCCAAGGGACAGGGTCCACAGATACGCAGTATTTT. The rearrangement links TRBV7-2 to TRBJ2-3; 9 bases map to TRBD1. The germline gives CDR1 SGHTA, CDR2 FQGNSA. The ends lost 5 bases at V and 2 bases at J; junction bases unmatched: 5. The length of the CDR3 is 15 residues.

This clone was picked up a small number of times. V gene TRBV7-3 combines with J gene TRBJ2-1, with a tentative D call TRBD1 (8 bases). The CDR3 has 16 residues. CDR1 is SGHTA, CDR2 FQGTGA, per germline. Trimming pared 5 bases from V and 6 bases from J, leaving 20 bases between. The CDR3 spells CASSPGNRGTINEQFF. For the CDR3, the DNA is TGTGCCAGCAGCCCGGGCAACAGGGGGACTATCAATGAGCAGTTCTTC. The variable domain in full, completed from reference TRBV7-3 and TRBJ2-1, reads GAGVSQTPSNKVTEKGKYVELRCDPISGHTALYWYRQSLGQGPEFLIYFQGTGAADDSGLPNDRFFAVRPEGSVSTLKIQRTERGDSAVYLCASSPGNRGTINEQFFGPGTRLTVL.

This rearrangement joins TRBV15 to TRBJ2-3; D gene unclear. Deletions cut 3 bases from V and 1 base from J, with 8 bases between. The germline V gene encodes CDR1 LNHNV and CDR2 YYDKDF (reference sequence). This CDR3 has 14 amino acids. CDR3 bases: TGTGCCACCAGCAGGCTAAGAGGCACAGATACGCAGTATTTT. Protein product: CATSRLRGTDTQYF. The whole variable domain, filled in from reference TRBV15 and TRBJ2-3, reads DAMVIQNPRYQVTQFGKPVTLSCSQTLNHNVMYWYQQKSSQAPKLLFHYYDKDFNNEADTPDNFQSRRPNTSFCFLDIRSPGLGDTAMYLCATSRLRGTDTQYFGPGTRLTVL.

This clone was counted only a few times. CDR3 bases: TGTGCCAGCAGCGCCCGGACAGGGTGGCGGAATGAGCAGTTCTTC. Its translation is CASSARTGWRNEQFF. The genes are TRBV9 and TRBJ2-1, with 8 positions matching TRBD1. Trimming removed 3 bases from V and 7 bases from J; junction bases left unmatched: 9. Germline V gene lookup returns CDR1 SGDLS and CDR2 YYNGEE. The CDR3 sequence is 15 residues long.

This chain connects TRBV28 to TRBJ1-5; a possible D gene is TRBD1 (6 bases). V was shortened by 2 bases and J by 2 bases, with 10 bases between the two germline ends. The germline gives CDR1 MDHEN, CDR2 SYDVKM. The CDR3 sequence is 15 residues long. CDR3 sequence: CASSLRGGRNQPQHF. The CDR3 region has the DNA TGTGCCAGCAGTTTAAGAGGGGGTCGCAATCAGCCCCAGCATTTT.

The chain couples TRBV4-3 to TRBJ2-7; D is uncertain. The CDR3 has 14 residues. Germline V gene lookup returns CDR1 LGHNA and CDR2 YSLEER. V was trimmed by 0 bases and J by 3 bases, leaving 9 bases between them. The CDR3 spells CASSQDYKYYEQYF. CDR3 bases: TGCGCCAGCAGCCAAGATTACAAATACTACGAGCAGTACTTC.